This section outlines one TCR beta chain sequence together with its context. Its antigen is as yet unknown. The PCR employed 60 Vbeta primers together with 13 Jbeta primers. The protocol was immunoSEQ multiplex PCR, while the TCRdb copy is restricted to in-frame clones and leaves out a portion. The top ten clones hold approximately 3.5% of a sample with around 100,000 clones, 73% of them seen once. This entry comes from a study of cytomegalovirus exposure and HLA in healthy donors. About the research overall: Caucasian-associated ancestry cluster membership applied to approximately 81% of 398 genotyped donors.

General study findings and limits: A missense variant in DCLRE1C was later tied to TCR beta V- and J-gene trimming. Per a later analysis, HLA-associated TCR beta chains showed more clonal expansion than other, equally common TCR beta chains. Cytomegalovirus association was assigned to 150 to 200 TCR beta chains.

This CDR3 region has 15 residues. Germline CDR1 is SGHVS and CDR2 is FQNEAQ. Trimming stripped 5 bases from V and 0 bases from J, with 8 bases between. This chain connects TRBV7-8 to TRBJ1-6, with D possibly TRBD1 on 5 matching bases. This TCR was sampled from a man aged 40-49 years in good health and CMV-seronegative. The sequenced sample was PBMCs. The CDR3 region is CASSPGHSYNSPLHF. In nucleotides, the CDR3 is TGTGCCAGCAGCCCAGGGCACTCCTATAATTCACCCCTCCACTTT.